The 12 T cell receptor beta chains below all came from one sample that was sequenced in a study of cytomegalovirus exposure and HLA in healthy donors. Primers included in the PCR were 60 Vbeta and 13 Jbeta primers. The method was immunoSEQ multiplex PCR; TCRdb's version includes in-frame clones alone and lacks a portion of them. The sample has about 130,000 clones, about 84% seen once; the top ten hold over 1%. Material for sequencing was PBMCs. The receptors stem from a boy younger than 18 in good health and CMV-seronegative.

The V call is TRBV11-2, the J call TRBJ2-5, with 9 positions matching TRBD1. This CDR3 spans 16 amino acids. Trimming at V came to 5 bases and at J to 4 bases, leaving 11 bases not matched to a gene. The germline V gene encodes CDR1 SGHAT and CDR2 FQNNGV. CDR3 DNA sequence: TGTGCCAGCAGCCAGAGGGACAGGGCGAGTGGAGAGACCCAGTACTTC. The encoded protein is CASSQRDRASGETQYF.

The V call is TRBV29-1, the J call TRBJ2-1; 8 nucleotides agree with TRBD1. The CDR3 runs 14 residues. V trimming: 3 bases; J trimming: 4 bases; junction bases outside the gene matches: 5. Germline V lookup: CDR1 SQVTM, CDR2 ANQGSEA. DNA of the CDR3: TGCAGCGTTGAGCAGGGGGCCGGATACAATGAGCAGTTCTTC. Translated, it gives CSVEQGAGYNEQFF.

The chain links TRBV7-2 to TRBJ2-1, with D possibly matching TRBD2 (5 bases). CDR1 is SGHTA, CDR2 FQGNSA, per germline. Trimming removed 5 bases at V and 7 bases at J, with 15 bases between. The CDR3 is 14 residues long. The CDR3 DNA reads TGTGCCAGCAGCCTGGTCGGAGGACCTAATGAGCAGTTCTTC. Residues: CASSLVGGPNEQFF.

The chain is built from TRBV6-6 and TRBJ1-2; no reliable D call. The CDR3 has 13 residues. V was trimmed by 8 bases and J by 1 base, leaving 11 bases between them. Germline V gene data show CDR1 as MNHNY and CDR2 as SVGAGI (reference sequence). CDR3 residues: CASAEQSNYGYTF. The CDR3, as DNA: TGTGCCAGCGCTGAACAGAGTAACTATGGCTACACCTTC.

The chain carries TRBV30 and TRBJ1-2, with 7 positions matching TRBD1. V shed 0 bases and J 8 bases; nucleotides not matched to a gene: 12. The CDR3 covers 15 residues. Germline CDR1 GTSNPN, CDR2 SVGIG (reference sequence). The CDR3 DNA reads TGTGCCTGGAGTGTAAAGGGGGCGCCTTTGTCGGGCTACACCTTC. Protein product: CAWSVKGAPLSGYTF.

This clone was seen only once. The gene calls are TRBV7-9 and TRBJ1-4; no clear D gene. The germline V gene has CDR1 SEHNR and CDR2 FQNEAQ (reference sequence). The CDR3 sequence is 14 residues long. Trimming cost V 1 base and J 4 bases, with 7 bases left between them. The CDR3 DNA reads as TGTGCCAGCAGCTTAGTGACTTTTAATGAAAAACTGTTTTTT. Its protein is CASSLVTFNEKLFF.

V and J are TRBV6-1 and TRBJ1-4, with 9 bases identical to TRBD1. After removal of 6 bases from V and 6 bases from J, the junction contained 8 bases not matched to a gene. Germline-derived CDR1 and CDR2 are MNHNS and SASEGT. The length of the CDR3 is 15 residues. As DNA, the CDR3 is TGTGCCAGCAGCCGGGACAGGGCGGTAGATGAAAAACTGTTTTTT. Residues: CASSRDRAVDEKLFF.

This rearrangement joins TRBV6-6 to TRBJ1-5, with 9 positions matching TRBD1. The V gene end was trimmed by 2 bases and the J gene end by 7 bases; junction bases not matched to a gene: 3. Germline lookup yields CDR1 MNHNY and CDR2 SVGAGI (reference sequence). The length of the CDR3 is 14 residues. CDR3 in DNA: TGTGCCAGCAGTTACGGACAGGGGAGCCAGCCCCAGCATTTT. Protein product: CASSYGQGSQPQHF.

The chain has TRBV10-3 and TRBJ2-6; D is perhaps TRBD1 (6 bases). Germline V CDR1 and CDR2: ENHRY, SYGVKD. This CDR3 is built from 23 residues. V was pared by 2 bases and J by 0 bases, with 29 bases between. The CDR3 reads CAISEPMGRHSGQGNSGANVLTF. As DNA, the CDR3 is TGTGCCATCAGTGAGCCTATGGGACGGCATAGTGGGCAGGGGAACTCTGGGGCCAACGTCCTGACTTTC.

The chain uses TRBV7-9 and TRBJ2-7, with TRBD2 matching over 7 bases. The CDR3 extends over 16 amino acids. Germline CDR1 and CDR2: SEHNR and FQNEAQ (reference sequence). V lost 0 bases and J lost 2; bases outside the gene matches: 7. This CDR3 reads CASSLAPRAGPYEQYF. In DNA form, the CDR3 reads TGTGCCAGCAGCTTAGCGCCAAGAGCGGGACCCTACGAGCAGTACTTC.

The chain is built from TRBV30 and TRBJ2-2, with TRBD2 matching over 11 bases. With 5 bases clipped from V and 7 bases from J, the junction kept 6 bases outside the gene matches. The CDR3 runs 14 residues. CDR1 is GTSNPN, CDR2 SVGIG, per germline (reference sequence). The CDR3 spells CAWGIAGGIGELFF. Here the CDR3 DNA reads TGTGCCTGGGGAATAGCGGGAGGGATCGGGGAGCTGTTTTTT.

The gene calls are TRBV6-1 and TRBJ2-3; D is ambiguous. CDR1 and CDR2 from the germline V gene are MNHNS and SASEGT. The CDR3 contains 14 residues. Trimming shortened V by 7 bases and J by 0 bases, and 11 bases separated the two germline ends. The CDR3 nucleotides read TGTGCCAGCACCTACCACCTTAGCACAGATACGCAGTATTTT. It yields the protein CASTYHLSTDTQYF.